This T cell receptor beta chain was found in a study of CD8+CD57+ T cells in acquired aplastic anemia. For the study at large: Sorted cells (CD4+ and CD8+) yielded DNA amounts that averaged about 2.9 ug.

From germline, CDR1 is MNHNS and CDR2 SASEGT. V was pared by 7 bases and J by 1 base, with 5 bases of the junction left unmatched. The CDR3 is 15 residues long. Genomic DNA templated the TCR beta VDJ and CDR3 profiling. TCRdb analysed the reads with MiXCR anew, one entry per CDR3 protein. The sample consists of 120,000 or so distinct CDR3 sequences, 55% to 60% of them appearing once. In its sample, this clonotype was seen a few times. Its antigen is undetermined. Patients picked for sequencing had shown CD8+CD57+ cell expansion detected by flow cytometry. Study outcomes and limitations: Controls and patients did not differ significantly in CD8+ Simpson's diversity. Common to patients and controls were approximately 30 CD8+ CDR3 sequences.

The sequenced sample was sorted CD4+, CD8+, or CD8+CD57+ T cells (not recorded which) from PBMCs. This sequence originates from a human donor with aplastic anemia. The chain combines TRBV6-1 with TRBJ1-4; 8 bases are a match to TRBD1. Here the CDR3 DNA reads TGTGCCAGCACCTTCGGACAGGGAACTAATGAAAAACTGTTTTTT. Residues: CASTFGQGTNEKLFF.